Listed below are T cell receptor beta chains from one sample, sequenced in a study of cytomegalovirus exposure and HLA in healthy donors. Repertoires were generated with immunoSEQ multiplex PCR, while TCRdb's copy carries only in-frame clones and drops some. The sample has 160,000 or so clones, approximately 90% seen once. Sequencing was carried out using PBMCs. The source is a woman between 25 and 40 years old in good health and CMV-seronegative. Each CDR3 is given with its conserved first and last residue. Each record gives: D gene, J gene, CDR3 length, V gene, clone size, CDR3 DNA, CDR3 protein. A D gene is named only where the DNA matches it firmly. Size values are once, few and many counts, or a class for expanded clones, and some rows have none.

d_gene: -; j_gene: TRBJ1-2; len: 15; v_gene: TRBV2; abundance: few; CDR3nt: TGTGCCAGCAGTCCCGGGAGGGCCAGGCACTATGGCTACACCTTC; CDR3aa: CASSPGRARHYGYTF
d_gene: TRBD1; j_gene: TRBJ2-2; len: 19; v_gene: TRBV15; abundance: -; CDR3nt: TGTGCCACCAGCAGAGATCAGTACGACAGGGTTCCGAACACCGGGGAGCTGTTTTTT; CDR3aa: CATSRDQYDRVPNTGELFF
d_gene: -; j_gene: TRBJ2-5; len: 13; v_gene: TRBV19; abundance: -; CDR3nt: TGTGCCAGTAGTTATCGGGGTCAAGAGACCCAGTACTTC; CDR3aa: CASSYRGQETQYF
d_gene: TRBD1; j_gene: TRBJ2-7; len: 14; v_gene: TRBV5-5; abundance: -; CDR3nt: TGTGCCAGCAGCCTGAGGACAGGGAAGTACGAGCAGTACTTC; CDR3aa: CASSLRTGKYEQYF
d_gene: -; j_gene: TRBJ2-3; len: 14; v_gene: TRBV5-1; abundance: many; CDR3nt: TGCGCCAGCAGAAGGGGGATGTGGACAGATACGCAGTATTTT; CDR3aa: CASRRGMWTDTQYF
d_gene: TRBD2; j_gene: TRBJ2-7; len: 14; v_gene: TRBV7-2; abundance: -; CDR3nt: TGTGCCAGCAGCTTAATTAGCGGGGGGAACGAGCAGTACTTC; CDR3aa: CASSLISGGNEQYF
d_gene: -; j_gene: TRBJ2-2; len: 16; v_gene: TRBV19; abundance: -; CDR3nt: TGTGCCAGTAATTGGGGTCTAGGGGGGAACACCGGGGAGCTGTTTTTT; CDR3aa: CASNWGLGGNTGELFF
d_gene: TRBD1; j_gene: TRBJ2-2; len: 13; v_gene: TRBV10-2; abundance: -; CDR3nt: TGCGCCAGCAGGTGGACAGGGGCCGGGGAGCTGTTTTTT; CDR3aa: CASRWTGAGELFF
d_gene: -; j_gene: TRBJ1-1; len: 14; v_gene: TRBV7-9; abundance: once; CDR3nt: TGTGCCAGCAGCTTAGTTGGCCTTAACACTGAAGCTTTCTTT; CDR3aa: CASSLVGLNTEAFF
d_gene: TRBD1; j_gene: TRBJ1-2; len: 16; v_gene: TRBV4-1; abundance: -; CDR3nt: TGCGCCAGCAGCCAAGCCCGTCACGGGACAGGGTATGGCTACACCTTC; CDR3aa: CASSQARHGTGYGYTF
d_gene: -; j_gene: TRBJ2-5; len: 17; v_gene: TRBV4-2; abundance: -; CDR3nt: TGTGCCAGCAGCCAAGATGGTAGACAGACCCTCGGGGAGACCCAGTACTTC; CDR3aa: CASSQDGRQTLGETQYF
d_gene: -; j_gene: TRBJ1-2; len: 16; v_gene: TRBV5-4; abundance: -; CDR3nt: TGTGCCAGCAGCTTTGGGGCAGGGCATTTGAACTATGGCTACACCTTC; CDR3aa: CASSFGAGHLNYGYTF
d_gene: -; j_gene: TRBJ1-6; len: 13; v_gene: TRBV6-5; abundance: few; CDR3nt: TGTGCCAGCAAGGAGGCCTATAATTCACCCCTCCACTTT; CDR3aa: CASKEAYNSPLHF
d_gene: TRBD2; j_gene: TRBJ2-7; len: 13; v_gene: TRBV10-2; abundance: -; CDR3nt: TGCGCCAGCAGAGCGGGACTACTTTCTGAGCAGTACTTC; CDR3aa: CASRAGLLSEQYF
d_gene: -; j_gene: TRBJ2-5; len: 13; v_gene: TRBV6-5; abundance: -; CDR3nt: TGTGCCAGCAGCTATACAGAAAAAGAGACCCAGTACTTC; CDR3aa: CASSYTEKETQYF
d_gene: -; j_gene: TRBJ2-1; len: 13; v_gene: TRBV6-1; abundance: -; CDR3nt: TGTGCCAGCAGTGAAAGAGGAGGGTATGAGCAGTTCTTC; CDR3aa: CASSERGGYEQFF
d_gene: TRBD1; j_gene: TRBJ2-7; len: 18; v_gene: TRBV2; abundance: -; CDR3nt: TGTGCCAGCAGAACGGGACAGGGGATCTTTGGGTTGGACTACGAGCAGTACTTC; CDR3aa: CASRTGQGIFGLDYEQYF
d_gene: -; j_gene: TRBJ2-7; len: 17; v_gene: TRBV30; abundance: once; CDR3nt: TGTGCCTGGTCGGCAGAGCGCGGCACACGGAATCCCTACGAGCAGTACTTC; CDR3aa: CAWSAERGTRNPYEQYF
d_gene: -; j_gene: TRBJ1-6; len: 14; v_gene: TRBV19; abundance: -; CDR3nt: TGTGCCAGTAGTACCTCAGGGGAGACTTCACCCCTCCACTTT; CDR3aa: CASSTSGETSPLHF
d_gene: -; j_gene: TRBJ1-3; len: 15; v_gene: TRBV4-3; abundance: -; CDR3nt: TGCGCCAGCAGCCGATTACAGGGTGCGGGAAACACCATATATTTT; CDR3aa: CASSRLQGAGNTIYF
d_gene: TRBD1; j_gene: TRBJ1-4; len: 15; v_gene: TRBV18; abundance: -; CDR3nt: TGTGCCAGCTCTCGGGACAGAGCAACTAATGAAAAACTGTTTTTT; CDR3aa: CASSRDRATNEKLFF
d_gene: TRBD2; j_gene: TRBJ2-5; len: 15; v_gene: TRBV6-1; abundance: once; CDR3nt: TGTGCCAGCAGTGACACGCGGGGGGCGGAAGAGACCCAGTACTTC; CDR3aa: CASSDTRGAEETQYF
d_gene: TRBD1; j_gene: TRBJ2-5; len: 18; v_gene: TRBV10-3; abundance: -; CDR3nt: TGTGCCATCAGTCTTAAACAACCGGGACAGGGGCCCCAAGAGACCCAGTACTTC; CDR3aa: CAISLKQPGQGPQETQYF
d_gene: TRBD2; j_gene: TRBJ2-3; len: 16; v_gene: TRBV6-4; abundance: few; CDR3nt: TGTGCCAGCAGTCCCTCCCGGGGCGGGGGGGCTGATACGCAGTATTTT; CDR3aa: CASSPSRGGGADTQYF
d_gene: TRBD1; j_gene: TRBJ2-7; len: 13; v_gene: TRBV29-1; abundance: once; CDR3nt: TGCAGCGTGAAGGACAGGGTCTCCTACGAGCAGTACTTC; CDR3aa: CSVKDRVSYEQYF
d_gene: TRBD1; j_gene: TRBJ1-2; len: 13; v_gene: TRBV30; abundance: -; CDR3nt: TGTGCCTGGAGTATACAGGGGCGGGTCGGCTACACCTTC; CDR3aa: CAWSIQGRVGYTF
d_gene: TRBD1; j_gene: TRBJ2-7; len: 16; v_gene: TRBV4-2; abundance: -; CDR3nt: TGTGCCAGCAGCCAAGATCTAGGGGACAGGGCAGGCGAGCAGTACTTC; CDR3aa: CASSQDLGDRAGEQYF
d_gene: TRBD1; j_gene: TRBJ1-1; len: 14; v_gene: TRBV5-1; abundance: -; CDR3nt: TGCGCCAGCAGTTTTACCACAGGGGACACTGAAGCTTTCTTT; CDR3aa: CASSFTTGDTEAFF
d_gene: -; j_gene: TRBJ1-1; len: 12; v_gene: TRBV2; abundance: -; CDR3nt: TGTGCCACCAGGGGTCAGGGCGCTGAAGCTTTCTTT; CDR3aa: CATRGQGAEAFF
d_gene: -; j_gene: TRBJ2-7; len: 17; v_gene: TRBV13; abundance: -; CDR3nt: TGTGCCAGCAGCTCAAAGGAACTAGCGGGACAGGGGGACGAGCAGTACTTC; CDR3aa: CASSSKELAGQGDEQYF
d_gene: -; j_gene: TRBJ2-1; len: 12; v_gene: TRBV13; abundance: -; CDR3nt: TGTGCCAGCAGCAAAGGGGGTGGCGAGCAGTTCTTC; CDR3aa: CASSKGGGEQFF
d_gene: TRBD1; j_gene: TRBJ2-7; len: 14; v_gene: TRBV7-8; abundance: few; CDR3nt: TGTGCCAGCAGCCGGGGACAGGGGGCCTACGAGCAGTACTTC; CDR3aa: CASSRGQGAYEQYF
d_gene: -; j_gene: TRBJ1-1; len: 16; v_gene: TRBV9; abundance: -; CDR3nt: TGTGCCAGCAGCCCCTTTGGTGATACAGTCTTAACTGAAGCTTTCTTT; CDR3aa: CASSPFGDTVLTEAFF
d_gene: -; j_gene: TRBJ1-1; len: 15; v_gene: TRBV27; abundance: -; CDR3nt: TGTGCCAGCAATACAGGGAGGGGAGGGAACACTGAAGCTTTCTTT; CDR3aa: CASNTGRGGNTEAFF
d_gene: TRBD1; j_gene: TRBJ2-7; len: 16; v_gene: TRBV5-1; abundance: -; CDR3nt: TGCGCCAGCAGCTTGTACCCGGGACAGGGGGCCTACGAGCAGTACTTC; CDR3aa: CASSLYPGQGAYEQYF
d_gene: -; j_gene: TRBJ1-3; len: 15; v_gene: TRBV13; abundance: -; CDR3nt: TGTGCCAGCAGTCAGCCCCATGACACCGCTAAGACCATATATTTT; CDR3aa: CASSQPHDTAKTIYF
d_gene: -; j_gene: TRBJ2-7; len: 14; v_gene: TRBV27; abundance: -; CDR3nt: TGTGCCAGCAGTCTATCGGGGACTCCCTACGAGCAGTACTTC; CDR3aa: CASSLSGTPYEQYF
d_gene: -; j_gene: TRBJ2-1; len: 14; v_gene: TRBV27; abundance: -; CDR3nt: TGTGCCAGCAGTTCCTTACAGGGCAGGGGTGAGCAGTTCTTC; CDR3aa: CASSSLQGRGEQFF
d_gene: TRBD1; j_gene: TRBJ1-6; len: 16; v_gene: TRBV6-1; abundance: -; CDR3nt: TGTGCCAGCAGTGAAACACCGGGACAGAGTAATTCACCCCTCCACTTT; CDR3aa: CASSETPGQSNSPLHF
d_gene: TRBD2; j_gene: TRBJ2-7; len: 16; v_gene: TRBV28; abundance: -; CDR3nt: TGTGCCAGCAGTTTTCCTAGCGGGGGGGTGTCCTACGAGCAGTACTTC; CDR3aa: CASSFPSGGVSYEQYF
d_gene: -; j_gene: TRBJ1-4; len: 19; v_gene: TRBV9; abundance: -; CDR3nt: TGTGCCAGCAGCGTAGTGGTAGGGGGTGGACTTCCGACTAATGAAAAACTGTTTTTT; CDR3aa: CASSVVVGGGLPTNEKLFF
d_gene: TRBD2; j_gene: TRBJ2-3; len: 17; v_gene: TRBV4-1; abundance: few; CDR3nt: TGCGCCAGCAGCCGGGGGACTAGCGGGAGTGGCACAGATACGCAGTATTTT; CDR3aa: CASSRGTSGSGTDTQYF
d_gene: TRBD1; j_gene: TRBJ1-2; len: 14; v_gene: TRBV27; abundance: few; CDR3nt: TGTGCCAGCAGTTTACGTGCAGGGGGCTATGGCTACACCTTC; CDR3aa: CASSLRAGGYGYTF
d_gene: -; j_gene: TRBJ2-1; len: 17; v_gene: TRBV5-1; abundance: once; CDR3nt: TGCGCCAGCAGCTTGGTGCTGCCAGGGCTAGCCTACAATGAGCAGTTCTTC; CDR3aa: CASSLVLPGLAYNEQFF
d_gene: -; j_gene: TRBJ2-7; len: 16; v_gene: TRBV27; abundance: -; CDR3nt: TGTGCCAGCAGTTTATCGACGGGGTCCGCGAGTTACGAGCAGTACTTC; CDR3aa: CASSLSTGSASYEQYF
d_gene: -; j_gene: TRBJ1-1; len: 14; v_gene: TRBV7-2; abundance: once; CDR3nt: TGTGCCAGCAGCCTCAGGGGCGGGGGCACTGAAGCTTTCTTT; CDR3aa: CASSLRGGGTEAFF
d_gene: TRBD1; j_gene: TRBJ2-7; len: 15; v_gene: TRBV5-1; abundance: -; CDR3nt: TGCGCCAGCAGCCGGAAGACAGGGGGCCGCTACGAGCAGTACTTC; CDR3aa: CASSRKTGGRYEQYF
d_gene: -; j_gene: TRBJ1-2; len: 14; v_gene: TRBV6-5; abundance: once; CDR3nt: TGTGCCAGCAGTTACTCCCGGGGTTTGAGGGGCTACACCTTC; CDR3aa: CASSYSRGLRGYTF
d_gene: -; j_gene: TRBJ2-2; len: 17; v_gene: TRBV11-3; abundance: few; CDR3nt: TGTGCCAGCAGCTTATTGGGAGGCGGCGAATACACCGGGGAGCTGTTTTTT; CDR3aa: CASSLLGGGEYTGELFF
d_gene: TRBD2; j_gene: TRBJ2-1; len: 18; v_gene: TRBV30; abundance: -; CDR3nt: TGTGCCTGGACCTTCATCTTAGACCCAAGCGGGGCCCACAATGAGCAGTTCTTC; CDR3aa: CAWTFILDPSGAHNEQFF
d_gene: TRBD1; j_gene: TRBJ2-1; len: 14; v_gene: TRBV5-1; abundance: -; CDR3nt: TGCGCCAGCAGTACCGGAACAGGGGCCAATGAGCAGTTCTTC; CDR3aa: CASSTGTGANEQFF
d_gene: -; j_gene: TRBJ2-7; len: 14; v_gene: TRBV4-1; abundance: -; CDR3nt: TGCGCCAGCAGCCAAGGGCAGGGGCTCTACGAGCAGTACTTC; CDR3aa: CASSQGQGLYEQYF
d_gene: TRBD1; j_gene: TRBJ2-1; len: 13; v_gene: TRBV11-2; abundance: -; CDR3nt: TGTGCCAGCAGCCGGGGACAGGACAATGAGCAGTTCTTC; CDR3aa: CASSRGQDNEQFF
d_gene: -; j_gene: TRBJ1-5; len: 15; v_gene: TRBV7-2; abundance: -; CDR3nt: TGTGCCAGCAGCTTAGGGGCGGGGTCAAATCAGCCCCAGCATTTT; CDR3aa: CASSLGAGSNQPQHF
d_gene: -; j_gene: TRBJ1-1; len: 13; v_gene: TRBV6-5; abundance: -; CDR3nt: TGTGCCAGCAGCGAGACAGTTAACACTGAAGCTTTCTTT; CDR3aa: CASSETVNTEAFF
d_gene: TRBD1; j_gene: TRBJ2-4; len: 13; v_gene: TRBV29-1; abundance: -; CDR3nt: TGCAGCGTCCGACAGGGAAGGACGAACATTCAGTACTTC; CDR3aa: CSVRQGRTNIQYF
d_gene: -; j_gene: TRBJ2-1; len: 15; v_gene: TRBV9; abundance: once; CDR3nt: TGTGCCAGCAGCTCGACTACAGTCTCCTACAATGAGCAGTTCTTC; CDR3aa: CASSSTTVSYNEQFF
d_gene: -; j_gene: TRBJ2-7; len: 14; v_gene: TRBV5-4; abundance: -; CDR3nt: TGTGCCAGCAGCTTGCTAGGGAGCTCCTACGAGCAGTACTTC; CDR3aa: CASSLLGSSYEQYF
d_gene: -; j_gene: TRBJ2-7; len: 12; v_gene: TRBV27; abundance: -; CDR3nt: TGTGCCAGCAGTCCCAACGGGTACGAGCAGTACTTC; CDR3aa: CASSPNGYEQYF